Reported below is one T cell receptor (beta chain). What it binds is unknown. The V gene's germline CDR1 is MNHEY and CDR2 SVGAGI. The CDR3 runs 10 residues. Between the trimmed V and J ends, which lost 8 bases and 5 bases, there was a span of 6 bases. The sample originates from a study of T cell responses to AZD1222 COVID-19 vaccine. Pooled in the analysis were second doses at about 4 or about 12 weeks. The protocol was immunoSEQ multiplex PCR, while the TCRdb copy is restricted to in-frame clones and leaves out a portion. The sample lists 75,000 to 90,000 clones, about 92% seen once, with 4% to 5.5% in the top ten. Regarding the study as a whole: Repertoire sampling happened only post peak T cell response.

V is TRBV6-5 and J is TRBJ1-1; D gene unclear. Material: peripheral blood, obtained 28 days after the second AZD1222 dose. This receptor was identified in an adult who received the AZD1222 COVID-19 vaccine. CDR3 loop: CASFRTEAFF. CDR3 in DNA: TGTGCCAGCTTTAGAACTGAAGCTTTCTTT.